This entry lists 8 T cell receptor beta chains sequenced from one sample in a study of cytomegalovirus exposure and HLA in healthy donors (dated by TCRdb to 2016 to 2017). Library prep was done by the immunoSEQ multiplex PCR assay. A mixture of 60 forward primers for TCR Vbeta segments and 13 reverse primers for TCR Jbeta segments was used in the multiplex PCR. TCRdb mirrors the immuneACCESS table, restricted to in-frame sequences. Some clones are absent from its copies; in checked studies, under half trace to an unresolved V gene, and the reason for the others is unknown. Across this sample there are 150,000 or so clones, with less than 90% seen only once. The leading ten clones occupy 3.5% to 5% of the sample. The sequenced sample consisted of PBMCs. These receptors all stem from a man over 45 in good health and CMV-seropositive.

This chain connects TRBV6-1 to TRBJ1-2; 8 positions match TRBD1. The CDR3 spans 14 residues. Germline loops: CDR1 MNHNS, CDR2 SASEGT. Trimming cost V 2 bases and J 4 bases; bases outside gene matches: 3. The CDR3 DNA sequence: TGTGCCAGCAGTGAACGGACAGGGACCTATGGCTACACCTTC. Protein product: CASSERTGTYGYTF.

The chain links TRBV6-5 to TRBJ2-3; a weak D match, TRBD2 (6 bases). Trimming cost V 8 bases and J 1 base, with 16 bases left between them. The CDR3 contains 15 residues. The germline V gene encodes CDR1 MNHEY and CDR2 SVGAGI. The CDR3 loop reads CASSYRGLGTDTQYF. The DNA of the CDR3 is TGTGCCAGCTCTTACCGGGGGTTAGGCACAGATACGCAGTATTTT.

Concerning this clone itself: Other DNA variants within this sample encode the same CDR3. As DNA, the CDR3 is TGTGCCAGCAGTGTTGACAGGAACACTGAAGCTTTCTTT. It specifies CASSVDRNTEAFF. The chain has TRBV9 and TRBJ1-1, with a possible D match to TRBD1 (5 bases). V dropped 5 bases and J dropped 1 base, with 9 bases sitting between them. The CDR3 is 13 amino acids. Germline values: CDR1 SGDLS, CDR2 YYNGEE.

The V and J genes are TRBV28 and TRBJ2-7; 9 bases align to TRBD1. This CDR3 is built from 13 residues. Germline lookup yields CDR1 MDHEN and CDR2 SYDVKM. Trimming took 5 bases from V and 6 from J; bases not matched to a gene: 5. The CDR3 region is CASSLQGAGEQYF. Written as DNA, the CDR3 is TGTGCCAGCAGTCTACAGGGGGCCGGCGAGCAGTACTTC.

This clone was detected only a few times. This chain connects TRBV5-6 to TRBJ1-1, with TRBD1 matching over 9 bases. Germline CDR1 SGHDT, CDR2 YYEEEE. Trimming cost V 1 base and J 0 bases; bases outside gene matches: 4. The CDR3 is 16 amino acids. CDR3 DNA: TGTGCCAGCAGCTTGACAGGGGGCTACATGAACACTGAAGCTTTCTTT. It encodes CASSLTGGYMNTEAFF.

The J gene is TRBJ2-6, the V gene TRBV28; 9 nucleotides agree with TRBD2. Germline loops: CDR1 MDHEN, CDR2 SYDVKM. This CDR3 region has 15 residues. Unmatched junction bases numbered 0, after V lost 4 bases and J lost 2 bases. For the CDR3, the DNA is TGTGCCAGCAGTTCTAGCGGGGCTGGGGCCAACGTCCTGACTTTC. The encoded protein is CASSSSGAGANVLTF.

The chain carries TRBV11-2 and TRBJ1-3; TRBD1 matches 7 bases. Germline values: CDR1 SGHAT, CDR2 FQNNGV. V was clipped by 3 bases and J by 8 bases; unmatched bases: 4. The CDR3 extends over 13 amino acids. CDR3 nucleotides: TGTGCCAGCAGCTTTAACAGGGGAGACACCATATATTTT. Amino acid sequence: CASSFNRGDTIYF.

V and J are TRBV6-5 and TRBJ1-1, with 7 bases matching TRBD1. V dropped 6 bases and J dropped 4; count of bases not matched to a gene: 2. CDR3 length: 12 residues. Germline V gives CDR1 MNHEY, CDR2 SVGAGI. CDR3 nucleotide sequence: TGTGCCAGCAGATCAGGGGGCACTGAAGCTTTCTTT. Translation: CASRSGGTEAFF.